This entry lists 21 T cell receptor beta chains sequenced from one sample in a study of CD8+ T cells in alopecia areata. Treatment given: oral pan-JAK inhibitor, 5-10 mg twice daily. Reverse transcribed after extraction, RNA yielded cDNA as the sequencing template. Repertoires were generated with immunoSEQ multiplex PCR, while TCRdb's copy carries only in-frame clones and drops some. The profile covers some 98,000 clones, with more than 55% appearing a single time and roughly a sixth taken by the ten largest. Sequencing was performed on CD8+ T cells sorted from blood, taken at week 4, from a patient treated with tofacitinib. Receptors were obtained from a human donor with alopecia areata.

A single count supports this clone. The chain links TRBV4-1 to TRBJ2-7, with 10 bases matching TRBD2. Germline lookup yields CDR1 MGHRA and CDR2 YSYEKL. This CDR3 has 15 amino acids. V was clipped by 3 bases and J by 1 base; unmatched bases: 3. The CDR3 sequence is CASSHGLAASYEQYF. The CDR3 nucleotides are TGCGCCAGCAGCCACGGACTAGCGGCTTCCTACGAGCAGTACTTC.

This clone was counted a few times. The V call is TRBV27, the J call TRBJ2-1, with TRBD2 identical over 10 bases. J gave up 8 bases and V 5 bases, and 6 bases lay outside the gene matches. The germline V gene encodes CDR1 MNHEY and CDR2 SMNVEV (reference sequence). The CDR3 is 14 residues long. This CDR3 is CASSGGLASYEQFF. CDR3 DNA: TGTGCCAGCAGTGGGGGACTAGCGTCCTATGAGCAGTTCTTC.

The chain joins TRBV27 to TRBJ2-3; a weak D match, TRBD1 (5 bases). Trimming shortened V by 3 bases and J by 6 bases, and 16 bases separated the two germline ends. Germline CDR1 and CDR2: MNHEY and SMNVEV (reference sequence). The CDR3 extends over 15 amino acids. The CDR3 coding sequence is TGTGCCAGCAGTTTTCAGGGTTCCCTGTTGGATACGCAGTATTTT. Translating it yields CASSFQGSLLDTQYF.

The CDR3 here is CASSQAETSGTADTQYF. The CDR3 coding sequence is TGCGCCAGCAGCCAGGCCGAGACTAGCGGGACTGCGGATACGCAGTATTTT. J is TRBJ2-3 and V is TRBV4-1; 11 positions agree with TRBD2. The CDR3 has 17 residues. From germline, CDR1 is MGHRA and CDR2 YSYEKL. V was clipped by 3 bases and J by 6 bases; unmatched bases: 11.

In the case of this clone: Within the sample, other DNA sequences also encode this same CDR3. This chain joins TRBV7-8 and TRBJ2-1; D call uncertain. Deletions cut 3 bases from V and 6 bases from J, with 3 bases between. Germline V gene sequence: CDR1 SGHVS, CDR2 FQNEAQ. CDR3 length equals 11 residues. The CDR3 here is CASSFGNEQFF. As DNA, the CDR3 is TGTGCCAGCAGCTTTGGCAATGAGCAGTTCTTC.

This clone was found once. The rearrangement links TRBV9 to TRBJ2-3; D is perhaps TRBD2 (5 bases). This CDR3 comprises 15 residues. In germline, CDR1 is SGDLS, CDR2 YYNGEE. Trimming removed 4 bases at V and 2 bases at J, with 14 bases between. Here the CDR3 DNA reads TGTGCCAGCAGCCCTAGCTCGCGGCACACAGATACGCAGTATTTT. It yields the protein CASSPSSRHTDTQYF.

V gene TRBV9 combines with J gene TRBJ2-5, with D tentatively TRBD1 or TRBD2 (5 bases each). Trimming pared 5 bases from V and 2 bases from J, leaving 16 bases between. This CDR3 is built from 15 residues. The germline V gene has CDR1 SGDLS and CDR2 YYNGEE. The CDR3 is CASSPVPGPQETQYF. In nucleotides, the CDR3 is TGTGCCAGCAGTCCAGTACCGGGACCACAAGAGACCCAGTACTTC.

The chain combines TRBV7-3 with TRBJ2-3; perhaps TRBD1 as D (6 bases). Germline V gene sequence: CDR1 SGHTA, CDR2 FQGTGA. There are 15 residues in the CDR3. The V gene lost 5 bases and the J gene lost 4 bases, with 16 bases spanning the gap. The CDR3 is CASSRTDSRADTQYF. The CDR3 region has the DNA TGTGCCAGCAGCAGAACGGACAGTCGGGCAGATACGCAGTATTTT.

This clone was counted a few times. This chain connects TRBV27 to TRBJ2-2, with D tentatively TRBD1 or TRBD2 (5 bases each). There are 14 residues in the CDR3. Trimming cost V 10 bases and J 3 bases, with 15 bases left between them. Germline V gives CDR1 MNHEY, CDR2 SMNVEV (reference sequence). The CDR3 reads CATRGDGHTGELFF. For the CDR3, the DNA is TGTGCCACCCGTGGGGACGGCCACACCGGGGAGCTGTTTTTT.

The chain has TRBV6-7 and TRBJ1-5; the D gene is possibly TRBD1 (5 bases). TRBV6-7 belongs to the ORF category, with a function that is uncertain. V was clipped by 7 bases and J by 7 bases, with 11 bases between them. The CDR3 consists of 12 residues. The CDR3 reads CASTGQEQPQHF. The CDR3 nucleotides are TGTGCCAGCACGGGGCAGGAACAGCCCCAGCATTTT.

J is TRBJ2-2 and V is TRBV7-3, with no clear D. Germline lookup yields CDR1 SGHTA and CDR2 FQGTGA. The V and J ends lost 5 bases and 5 bases respectively, with 18 bases between them. The CDR3 contains 16 residues. The CDR3 nucleotides read TGTGCCAGCAGCCTCACGGACGGATACACTACCGGGGAGCTGTTTTTT. It yields the protein CASSLTDGYTTGELFF.

The J gene is TRBJ2-3, the V gene TRBV7-9; no firm D call. The CDR3 is 15 residues long. V gave up 4 bases and J gave up 6 bases, with 17 bases separating them. Per germline, CDR1 SEHNR and CDR2 FQNEAQ (reference sequence). CDR3 in amino acids: CASSSSLDTRDTQYF. In DNA form, the CDR3 reads TGTGCCAGCAGCTCCTCGTTGGATACGCGGGATACGCAGTATTTT.

CDR3 region: CASRPVGGAYEQYF. CDR3 DNA: TGTGCCAGCAGGCCTGTCGGGGGTGCCTACGAGCAGTACTTC. The gene calls are TRBV28 and TRBJ2-7; D is perhaps TRBD2 (6 bases). This CDR3 is built from 14 residues. The ends were cut back, 6 bases at V and 2 bases at J, with 14 bases in the middle. Per the germline V gene, CDR1 is MDHEN and CDR2 is SYDVKM.

The chain recombines TRBV30 with TRBJ1-2; 9 nucleotides line up with TRBD1. With V trimmed by 0 bases and J by 5 bases, 1 base remained unmatched. CDR3 size: 13 residues. Germline V gene sequence: CDR1 GTSNPN, CDR2 SVGIG (reference sequence). The CDR3: CAWSVGTGYGYTF. In DNA, the CDR3 is TGTGCCTGGAGTGTCGGGACAGGGTATGGCTACACCTTC.

The V call is TRBV27, the J call TRBJ2-1, with 8 bases aligning to TRBD1. V was clipped by 2 bases and J by 4 bases; unmatched bases: 4. The length of the CDR3 is 15 residues. The germline V gene has CDR1 MNHEY and CDR2 SMNVEV (reference sequence). The CDR3 spells CASSLGTGPYNEQFF. For the CDR3, the DNA is TGTGCCAGCAGTTTAGGGACAGGTCCGTACAATGAGCAGTTCTTC.

This rearrangement joins TRBV11-2 to TRBJ1-2, with D possibly being TRBD1 (5 bases). Germline lookup yields CDR1 SGHAT and CDR2 FQNNGV. This CDR3 is built from 16 residues. Trimming stripped 7 bases from V and 5 bases from J, with 23 bases between. Here the CDR3 DNA reads TGTGCCAGCAAACCGGGGACGGAGAAACTTTGGTATGGCTACACCTTC. It encodes CASKPGTEKLWYGYTF.

The CDR3 region is CSGTQGFEQYF. The DNA of the CDR3 is TGCAGCGGTACTCAGGGTTTCGAGCAGTACTTC. This chain links TRBV29-1 with TRBJ2-7, with D possibly being TRBD1 (5 bases). Germline assignment: CDR1 SQVTM and CDR2 ANQGSEA. Trimming stripped 7 bases from V and 6 bases from J, with 13 bases between. The CDR3 loop spans 11 amino acids.

The V gene is TRBV27, the J gene TRBJ2-5; the match to TRBD2 covers 11 bases. Germline CDR1 MNHEY, CDR2 SMNVEV (reference sequence). The V segment lost 1 base and the J segment 5 bases; nucleotides outside the gene matches: 9. This CDR3 has 17 residues. The CDR3 region is CASSLWGLAGGSETQYF. In nucleotides, the CDR3 is TGTGCCAGCAGTTTATGGGGTCTAGCGGGGGGCTCGGAGACCCAGTACTTC.

This clone was found once. This sequence joins TRBV5-1 and TRBJ2-7; TRBD1 matches at 9 bases. V trimming: 0 bases; J trimming: 6 bases; junction bases outside the gene matches: 7. The germline CDR1 and CDR2 sequences are SGHRS and YFSETQ. This CDR3 region has 15 residues. CDR3 sequence reads: CASSLVGTGRAEQYF. The CDR3 nucleotides are TGCGCCAGCAGCTTGGTCGGGACAGGGAGGGCCGAGCAGTACTTC.

This chain links TRBV19 with TRBJ2-7; 7 bases line up with TRBD2. CDR3 size: 13 residues. Germline V gene lookup returns CDR1 LNHDA and CDR2 SQIVND (reference sequence). V dropped 5 bases and J dropped 2; count of bases not matched to a gene: 3. The CDR3 region is CASSSGTTYEQYF. The CDR3 coding sequence is TGTGCCAGTAGTTCCGGGACTACCTACGAGCAGTACTTC. The full variable domain, completed using reference TRBV19 and TRBJ2-7, is DGGITQSPKYLFRKEGQNVTLSCEQNLNHDAMYWYRQDPGQGLRLIYYSQIVNDFQKGDIAEGYSVSREKKESFPLTVTSAQKNPTAFYLCASSSGTTYEQYFGPGTRLTVT.

The chain joins TRBV29-1 to TRBJ2-3; no reliable D call. This CDR3 spans 8 amino acids. V was pared by 7 bases and J by 13 bases, with 9 bases between. CDR1 and CDR2 (germline): SQVTM, ANQGSEA. The CDR3: CSEEGKYF. The CDR3 nucleotides are TGCAGCGAGGAAGGGAAGTATTTT.